The entry that follows covers one TCR beta chain sequence. The entry originates in a study of blood T cell repertoires in COVID-19. Study-level background: From the United States, Italy and Spain came samples of acute and convalescent COVID-19. The cDNA or gDNA used as material had been derived from T cells, B-cell-depleted T cells, or PBMCs.

Germline loops: CDR1 KGHDR, CDR2 SFDVKD. V dropped 5 bases and J dropped 7; count of bases not matched to a gene: 2. This CDR3 has 15 residues. Methods used by the authors: Reference gene primers were amplified, and this amplification served to estimate nucleated cell counts. The method was immunoSEQ multiplex PCR; TCRdb's version includes in-frame clones alone and lacks a portion of them. V and J calls plus clone size are reproduced from that table; the DNA served to infer D and trimming. The sample lists 150,000 to 200,000 clones, roughly 89% occurring once. This receptor was identified in a man in his forties with acute or convalescent COVID-19. The material sequenced was peripheral blood. The V gene is TRBV24-1, the J gene TRBJ2-1, with 15 bases that match TRBD2. CDR3 loop: CATSAGLAGGNEQFF. The CDR3, as DNA: TGTGCCACCAGTGCCGGACTAGCGGGGGGGAATGAGCAGTTCTTC.